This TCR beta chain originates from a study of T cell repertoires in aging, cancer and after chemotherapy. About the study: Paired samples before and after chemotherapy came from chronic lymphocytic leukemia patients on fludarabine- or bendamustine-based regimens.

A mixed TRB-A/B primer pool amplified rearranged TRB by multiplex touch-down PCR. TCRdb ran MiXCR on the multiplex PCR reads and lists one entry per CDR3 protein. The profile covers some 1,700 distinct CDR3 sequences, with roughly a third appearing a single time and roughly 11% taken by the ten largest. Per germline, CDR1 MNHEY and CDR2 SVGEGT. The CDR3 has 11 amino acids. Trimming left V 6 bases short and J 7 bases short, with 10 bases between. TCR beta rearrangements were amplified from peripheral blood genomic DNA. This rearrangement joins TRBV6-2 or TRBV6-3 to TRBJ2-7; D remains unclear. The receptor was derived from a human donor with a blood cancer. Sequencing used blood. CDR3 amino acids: CASRAYREQYF. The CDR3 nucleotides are TGTGCCAGCAGGGCCTATAGGGAGCAGTACTTC.